The clone carrying this TCR beta chain was counted between two and nine times. TCRdb independently ran MiXCR on the RACE reads; one entry per CDR3 protein. Of tens of thousands of distinct CDR3 sequences detected, 8% to 11% appear once; the ten largest clones hold about 2%. This record belongs to a study of human T cells and chemical hapten exposure. Time point in this sample: patch test 1, 2 weeks after DPC sensitization. The treatment was: therapeutic diphenylcyclopropenone sensitization with weekly scalp DPC. Germline V gene sequence: CDR1 SQVTM, CDR2 ANQGSEA. Trimming cost V 1 base and J 4 bases, with 13 bases left between them. The CDR3 contains 14 residues.

The TCR sequence derives from a man aged 35-49 years with alopecia areata. Some clones in this sample may be carry-over from other donors' samples. The chain combines TRBV29-1 with TRBJ2-5; D unresolved. The material was whole blood, obtained in connection with sensitization to the hapten diphenylcyclopropenone (DPC). The CDR3 region is CSVEVGSRRETQYF. DNA for the CDR3: TGCAGCGTTGAAGTGGGTTCAAGGCGAGAGACCCAGTACTTC.